One sample yielded the 27 T cell receptor beta chains listed below, sequenced in a study of T cell repertoires in cytomegalovirus infection. TCRdb reprocessed the reads with MiXCR, giving one entry per CDR3 protein. The sample consists of some 400,000 distinct CDR3 sequences, about 33% of them appearing once. The sequencing input was PBMCs. The receptors derive from a human donor in good health (CMV status not recorded). Some clones in this sample may be carry-over from other donors' samples.

The CDR3 is CSARDATSSSYNEQFF. CDR3 nucleotides: TGCAGTGCTAGAGATGCTACTTCAAGCTCCTACAATGAGCAGTTCTTC. This chain joins TRBV20-1 and TRBJ2-1; no clear D gene. Between the trimmed V and J ends, which lost 0 bases and 0 bases, there was a span of 12 bases. Looked up from germline, CDR1 is DFQATT and CDR2 is SNEGSKA (reference sequence). The CDR3 extends over 16 amino acids.

The chain joins TRBV10-3 to TRBJ2-3; D gene unclear. The V and J ends lost 0 bases and 4 bases respectively, with 8 bases between them. The germline gives CDR1 ENHRY, CDR2 SYGVKD. The CDR3 extends over 14 amino acids. Written as DNA, the CDR3 is TGTGCCATCAGTGAGTCGGACCTGCCAGATACGCAGTATTTT. Its translation is CAISESDLPDTQYF.

A few counts support this clonotype. The chain couples TRBV5-1 to TRBJ1-6; no clear D gene. Germline values: CDR1 SGHRS, CDR2 YFSETQ. The CDR3 runs 15 residues. Trimming left V 0 bases short and J 8 bases short, with 12 bases between. The CDR3 nucleotides read TGCGCCAGCAGCTTGGATCCGAGGCAGGATTCACCCCTCCACTTT. Amino acids: CASSLDPRQDSPLHF.

A remark on this clonotype: Germline is not matched at one junction end, which may reflect a read error. The chain couples TRBV6-5 to TRBJ2-6, with D tentatively TRBD1 (5 bases). CDR1 is MNHEY and CDR2 is SVGAGI in the germline V gene. The CDR3 consists of 15 residues. The CDR3 region has the DNA TGTGCCAGCAGCCCCGACCGCTCTGGGGCCAACGTCCTGAATTTC. The encoded protein is CASSPDRSGANVLNF.

CDR3 protein: CASSQEDGQSNQPQHF. CDR3 coding DNA: TGCGCCAGCAGCCAAGAAGATGGGCAGAGCAATCAGCCCCAGCATTTT. The chain is built from TRBV4-3 and TRBJ1-5; D call uncertain. The germline V gene has CDR1 LGHNA and CDR2 YSLEER. Trimming took 0 bases from V and 1 from J, leaving 10 bases between them. The CDR3 contains 16 residues.

The chain links TRBV7-6 to TRBJ1-4; D might be TRBD1 (5 bases). Deletions cut 3 bases from V and 4 bases from J, with 9 bases between. The CDR3 covers 14 residues. Germline CDR1 reads SGHVS; CDR2 reads FNYEAQ. The CDR3 nucleotides read TGTGCCAGCAGCTTGGGGGGTATTAATGAAAAACTGTTTTTT. Amino acids: CASSLGGINEKLFF.

The V call is TRBV5-6, the J call TRBJ2-3; 8 nucleotides line up with TRBD2. J lost 5 bases, V lost 4 bases, and 9 bases had no gene match. Germline V CDR1 and CDR2: SGHDT, YYEEEE. The CDR3 spans 15 residues. CDR3 bases: TGTGCCAGCAGCCCGGGGGGGGGGTCTCGAGATACGCAGTATTTT. As protein: CASSPGGGSRDTQYF. The full variable domain, with the rest looked up from reference TRBV5-6 and TRBJ2-3, is DAGVTQSPTHLIKTRGQQVTLRCSPKSGHDTVSWYQQALGQGPQFIFQYYEEEERQRGNFPDRFSGHQFPNYSSELNVNALLLGDSALYLCASSPGGGSRDTQYFGPGTRLTVL.

The rearrangement joins TRBV6-1 to TRBJ1-1, with D tentatively TRBD1 (6 bases). Germline V gives CDR1 MNHNS, CDR2 SASEGT. CDR3 size: 13 residues. V was cut by 5 bases and J by 4 bases, with 11 bases left in between. The CDR3 bases are TGTGCCAGCAGTTTAAAGGGGGTCACTGAAGCTTTCTTT. Amino acids: CASSLKGVTEAFF.

V usage is TRBV4-1 and J usage is TRBJ1-6; tentatively, D is TRBD1 (6 bases). The CDR3 is 15 residues long. The V end was cut by 3 bases, the J end by 9 bases, with 15 bases between. CDR1 is MGHRA and CDR2 is YSYEKL in the germline V gene. The CDR3 nucleotides read TGCGCCAGCAGCCACGATCCAGGGGCAGGTTCACCCCTCCACTTT. Protein sequence: CASSHDPGAGSPLHF.

The chain uses TRBV5-1 and TRBJ2-7; TRBD1 matches 8 bases. The CDR3 totals 13 residues. Germline V gives CDR1 SGHRS, CDR2 YFSETQ. Trimming at V came to 6 bases and at J to 3 bases, leaving 5 bases not matched to a gene. The CDR3 here is CASTDDRGYEQYF. The CDR3 coding sequence is TGCGCCAGCACGGACGACAGGGGCTACGAGCAGTACTTC.

This clonotype was detected only once. This chain joins TRBV5-4 and TRBJ2-3, with TRBD2 matching over 8 bases. This CDR3 is built from 16 residues. The germline gives CDR1 SGHNT, CDR2 YYREEE (reference sequence). V gave up 1 base and J gave up 3 bases; unmatched junction bases: 7. CDR3 sequence (DNA): TGTGCCAGCAGCTTGAACGGGGGGGCCTTTACAGATACGCAGTATTTT. This codes for CASSLNGGAFTDTQYF.

This clonotype was observed a few times. J is TRBJ2-2 and V is TRBV6-2 or TRBV6-3; the match to TRBD1 covers 9 bases. The germline gives CDR1 MNHEY, CDR2 SVGEGT. Germline trimming cut 2 bases from V and 4 bases from J; bases unmatched to any gene: 14. The CDR3 is 19 residues long. CDR3 loop: CASSYQKGRDRVFTGELFF. The CDR3 DNA is TGTGCCAGCAGTTACCAAAAAGGCCGGGACAGGGTATTCACCGGGGAGCTGTTTTTT.

This clonotype was seen a handful of times. The V call is TRBV5-4, the J call TRBJ1-1; 9 bases agree with TRBD1. Germline loops: CDR1 SGHNT, CDR2 YYREEE (reference sequence). The CDR3 consists of 16 residues. V dropped 0 bases and J dropped 4; count of bases not matched to a gene: 7. The chain's CDR3 is CASSLGGQGGSTEAFF. CDR3 DNA sequence: TGTGCCAGCAGCTTGGGGGGACAGGGAGGGAGCACTGAAGCTTTCTTT.

The chain employs TRBV6-1 and TRBJ1-6, with TRBD1 identical over 8 bases. J gave up 5 bases and V 5 bases, and 2 bases lay outside the gene matches. The CDR3 totals 14 residues. The germline CDR1 and CDR2 sequences are MNHNS and SASEGT. This CDR3 is CASSPGQDNSPLHF. The CDR3 DNA reads TGTGCCAGCAGTCCGGGACAGGATAATTCACCCCTCCACTTT.

Of note for this clonotype: The CDR3 ends on some other residue instead of the conserved phenylalanine or tryptophan, so this is likely a read error. The rearrangement uses TRBV24-1 and TRBJ2-1; 14 bases fit TRBD2. The CDR3 loop spans 18 amino acids. The V and J ends lost 6 bases and 10 bases, in that order; junction bases with no gene match: 16. Germline CDR1 is KGHDR and CDR2 is SFDVKD. This CDR3 is CATSQSPLTSGGALEQFL. The CDR3 bases are TGTGCCACCAGTCAATCACCCTTGACTAGCGGGGGGGCACTAGAGCAGTTCTTA.

This clonotype was seen repeatedly, ten times or more. The V gene is TRBV7-6, the J gene TRBJ1-1; 8 nucleotides line up with TRBD1. The CDR3 is made up of 15 amino acids. With V trimmed by 5 bases and J by 2 bases, 7 bases remained unmatched. Germline values: CDR1 SGHVS, CDR2 FNYEAQ. The CDR3 spells CASSDGQGLNTEAFF. The CDR3 DNA follows: TGTGCCAGCAGCGACGGACAGGGACTAAACACTGAAGCTTTCTTT.

This clonotype was picked up a small number of times. The chain carries TRBV20-1 and TRBJ2-5, with 8 bases lining up with TRBD2. Germline loops: CDR1 DFQATT, CDR2 SNEGSKA (reference sequence). Trimming removed 0 bases from V and 2 bases from J; junction bases left unmatched: 8. The CDR3 covers 16 residues. Here the CDR3 reads CSARDYPPGGQETQYF. The CDR3 DNA is TGCAGTGCTAGAGATTACCCGCCGGGGGGGCAAGAGACCCAGTACTTC.

This clonotype has more than one count but fewer than ten. This chain connects TRBV20-1 to TRBJ1-6, with D unresolved. The CDR3 runs to 15 residues. V gave up 5 bases and J gave up 7 bases, with 18 bases separating them. The germline V gene encodes CDR1 DFQATT and CDR2 SNEGSKA (reference sequence). CDR3 sequence: CSAAPPQVWNSPLHF. As DNA, the CDR3 is TGCAGTGCTGCCCCACCTCAGGTTTGGAATTCACCCCTCCACTTT.

A remark on this clonotype: The conserved closing phenylalanine or tryptophan is absent in this CDR3, likely reflecting a read error. The genes are TRBV7-6 and TRBJ2-7; D ambiguous. The V end was cut by 5 bases, the J end by 0 bases, with 8 bases between. CDR1 and CDR2 (germline): SGHVS, FNYEAQ. The CDR3 contains 13 residues. The CDR3 loop is CASSLWGSYEQYL. In DNA, the CDR3 is TGTGCCAGCAGCCTCTGGGGCTCCTACGAGCAGTACTTA.

This clonotype has just a few counts. This sequence joins TRBV9 and TRBJ2-3; D may match TRBD1 or TRBD2 (6 bases each). Per germline, CDR1 SGDLS and CDR2 YYNGEE. Trimming shortened V by 0 bases and J by 2 bases, and 13 bases separated the two germline ends. This CDR3 comprises 16 residues. Written as DNA, the CDR3 is TGTGCCAGCAGCGTAGCGACTTCGGGGGCCACAGATACGCAGTATTTT. Translation gives CASSVATSGATDTQYF.

This clonotype turned up a few times. The rearrangement uses TRBV7-6 and TRBJ2-2; 7 nucleotides align to TRBD1. With V trimmed by 8 bases and J by 2 bases, 8 bases remained unmatched. Germline CDR1 reads SGHVS; CDR2 reads FNYEAQ. This CDR3 region has 15 residues. The CDR3 nucleotides read TGTGCCAGCGGCCGGGACAGCTTAAACACCGGGGAGCTGTTTTTT. This translates into CASGRDSLNTGELFF.

The genes are TRBV12-3 or TRBV12-4 and TRBJ1-2, with D maybe TRBD1 (5 bases). The CDR3 has 15 residues. Trimming removed 7 bases from V and 8 bases from J, with 23 bases in between. CDR3 bases: TGTGCCAGCACCGTCATTGGGGCCCAAGGCTACGGCTACACCTTC. Translating gives CASTVIGAQGYGYTF.

The genes are TRBV6-1 and TRBJ1-1; D uncertain. Germline V gene lookup returns CDR1 MNHNS and CDR2 SASEGT. CDR3 length: 14 residues. Trimming left V 6 bases short and J 0 bases short, with 11 bases between. The CDR3 nucleotides are TGTGCCAGCAGCCTGACGGTCGTGAACACTGAAGCTTTCTTT. Translation gives CASSLTVVNTEAFF.

A word on this clonotype: An end of the junction differs from the germline gene, which may be a read error. The chain carries TRBV5-1 and TRBJ1-2; no definite D call. Germline values: CDR1 SGHRS, CDR2 YFSETQ. This CDR3 comprises 13 residues. The CDR3 is CASSSKVDYCYTF. The CDR3 DNA reads as TGCGCCAGCAGCTCGAAGGTCGACTATTGCTACACCTTC.

This clonotype appeared many times. The CDR3 reads CASTLGTFSPFAKNIQYF. CDR3 nucleotides: TGTGCCAGCACCTTGGGGACATTTAGCCCTTTCGCCAAAAACATTCAGTACTTC. The chain couples TRBV7-8 to TRBJ2-4; TRBD1 is a possible D gene (6 bases). Germline V CDR1 and CDR2: SGHVS, FQNEAQ. The CDR3 length is 18 residues. V was cut by 7 bases and J by 1 base, with 23 bases left in between.

This chain joins TRBV10-3 and TRBJ2-7, with D unresolved. The germline CDR1 and CDR2 sequences are ENHRY and SYGVKD. This CDR3 has 11 amino acids. The V gene lost 4 bases and the J gene lost 2 bases, with 3 bases spanning the gap. CDR3 bases: TGTGCCATCAGTGGGGCCTACGAGCAGTACTTC. Translating gives CAISGAYEQYF.

This chain joins TRBV28 and TRBJ2-5; 10 bases map to TRBD2. The germline CDR1 and CDR2 sequences are MDHEN and SYDVKM. J gave up 1 base and V 6 bases, and 17 bases lay outside the gene matches. This CDR3 region has 19 residues. The CDR3 coding sequence is TGTGCCAGCAGCCACGCCCTCGGGTTAGCGGGGGGTCTCCAAGAGACCCAGTACTTC. This encodes CASSHALGLAGGLQETQYF.